These 6 T cell receptor beta chains were all obtained from the same sample, sequenced in a study of T-cell memory formation after mild COVID-19. TCRdb reprocessed the 5' RACE reads via MiXCR and lists one record per CDR3 protein. The sample has 250,000 to 350,000 distinct CDR3 sequences; 15% are singletons. Sequenced input: PBMCs or a T cell subset sorted from them (not recorded which). All receptors derive from a man aged 18 to 35 who had mild COVID-19 (a few samples of this study predate the infection). Cell type and time point are not known.

The chain has TRBV2 and TRBJ1-2; D perhaps matches TRBD1 (5 bases). This CDR3 comprises 13 residues. V lost 9 bases to trimming and J lost 4 bases, with 15 bases between them. The V gene's germline CDR1 is SNHLY and CDR2 FYNNEI. The CDR3, as DNA: TGTGCCAGGGCGCTTACAGGTTCCTATGGCTACACCTTC. Translating gives CARALTGSYGYTF.

The chain combines TRBV9 with TRBJ2-5, with 10 bases aligning to TRBD2. CDR3 size: 17 residues. The junction had 13 bases not matched to a gene; V was cut back by 4 bases and J by 4 bases. Germline V CDR1 and CDR2: SGDLS, YYNGEE. CDR3 residues: CASSISPGLASGETQYF. CDR3 coding DNA: TGTGCCAGCAGCATTAGTCCGGGACTAGCGAGCGGAGAGACCCAGTACTTC.

Many counts were recorded for this clonotype. This CDR3 is CASSQEPALPDTQYF. CDR3 coding DNA: TGCGCCAGCAGCCAAGAACCGGCCCTGCCTGATACGCAGTATTTT. The chain is built from TRBV4-1 and TRBJ2-3; D call uncertain. With 0 bases removed from V and 6 bases from J, the gap between germline ends came to 13 bases. The CDR3 contains 15 residues. Germline CDR1 MGHRA, CDR2 YSYEKL.

This clonotype was observed a handful of times. The CDR3 is CASSQSLAMGGETQYF. The CDR3 coding sequence is TGTGCCAGCAGTCAGAGTCTAGCGATGGGAGGCGAGACCCAGTACTTC. This chain joins TRBV6-2 or TRBV6-3 and TRBJ2-5; maybe TRBD2 (6 bases). CDR3 size: 16 residues. Germline assignment: CDR1 MNHEY and CDR2 SVGEGT. V lost 5 bases and J 5 bases, leaving 21 bases between the germline ends.

J is TRBJ1-1 and V is TRBV7-2, with D possibly being TRBD1 (6 bases). With 3 bases removed from V and 1 base from J, the gap between germline ends came to 12 bases. The CDR3 consists of 15 residues. Germline V gene data show CDR1 as SGHTA and CDR2 as FQGNSA. CDR3 protein: CASSFWLGQNTEAFF. The CDR3, as DNA: TGTGCCAGCAGCTTTTGGTTGGGACAGAACACTGAAGCTTTCTTT.

This clonotype was picked up a small number of times. The CDR3 protein is CATSRGPSGGETQYF. CDR3 sequence (DNA): TGTGCCACCAGCAGAGGGCCTTCAGGGGGGGAGACCCAGTACTTC. The chain links TRBV15 to TRBJ2-5; D perhaps matches TRBD1 (7 bases). Germline V lookup: CDR1 LNHNV, CDR2 YYDKDF (reference sequence). The length of the CDR3 is 15 residues. The V gene lost 1 base and the J gene lost 5 bases, with 14 bases spanning the gap.